This TCR beta chain appears in the sequencing data of a study of CD8+ T cells in alopecia areata. Looking at the study overall: Oral tofacitinib, 5 to 10 mg twice daily, was given in an open-label trial. Patients took tofacitinib for 6 to 18 months, followed by 6 drug-free months. Notes on the study in general: Clonality in the scalp and expanded CD8+ clones ranked among the top 100 were significantly decreased by tofacitinib. In lesional scalp, particularly from alopecia totalis/universalis, clonality was higher than in normal scalp.

Extracted RNA was reverse transcribed into cDNA, the sequencing template. Method: immunoSEQ multiplex PCR; TCRdb's copy keeps in-frame clones and lacks some. Of under 300,000 clones in the sample, 60% were seen once. The treatment denotes: oral pan-JAK inhibitor, 5-10 mg twice daily. Notes on this clone: Its specificity is not known.

Trimming shortened V by 6 bases and J by 13 bases, and 16 bases separated the two germline ends. The germline gives CDR1 MNHEY, CDR2 SVGAGI. The CDR3 extends over 13 amino acids. The chain recombines TRBV6-5 with TRBJ1-6; D unresolved. This TCR was sampled from a human donor with alopecia areata. Sequencing used CD4+ T cells sorted from blood, obtained around week 53, from a patient treated with tofacitinib. The CDR3 region has the DNA TGTGCCAGCAGGGTAGGGTCCTCCGCGCCCCTCCACTTT. Its protein is CASRVGSSAPLHF.